Given below is one TCR beta chain in context. Its target is unknown. The repertoire was sequenced with immunoSEQ multiplex PCR; TCRdb's copy has only in-frame clones and lacks some. The sample records under 150,000 clones, 90% to 95% being singletons. This CDR3 region has 14 residues. Germline V gene data show CDR1 as SGHRS and CDR2 as YFSETQ. Deletions cut 4 bases from V and 4 bases from J, with 9 bases between. This sample was included in a study of cytomegalovirus exposure and HLA in healthy donors. Study-wide results and caveats: A subsequent analysis found that TCR clusters from the first cohort also tended to co-occur in the roughly 120 validation repertoires, with around 94% of cluster scores above 0. Testing in vitro showed a few CMV-associated chains specific for CMV antigens. Altogether, about 160 TCR beta chains were recorded as cytomegalovirus-associated.

This receptor was taken from a young man in good health and CMV-seronegative. The chain combines TRBV5-1 with TRBJ2-6; TRBD2 is a possible D gene (5 bases). Sequenced input: PBMCs. CDR3 sequence: CASSPRVGANVLTF. Written as DNA, the CDR3 is TGCGCCAGCAGCCCGAGGGTGGGGGCCAACGTCCTGACTTTC.